This T cell receptor (beta chain) was recorded in a study of shared clonotypes between healthy human individuals. Findings of the study overall: Although depth was large, rarefaction showed that sequencing of the sorted subsets was incomplete. Researchers sampled blood only, noting tissue repertoires likely differ. The expectation was that sequencing depth would affect clonotype sharing among donors.

CD45RO-negative CD8 cells positively selected for CCR7 made up the naive population, which excluded terminally differentiated effector memory CD45RA+ cells. A word on this clone: Its antigen is unknown.

This CDR3 is built from 14 residues. CDR1 MNHEY and CDR2 SMNVEV come from the germline V gene (reference sequence). Deletions cut 0 bases from V and 9 bases from J, with 12 bases between. Original methodology: In the immunoSEQ data, sequences were junction-only and lacked quality scores, so filtering differed. Generated by immunoSEQ multiplex PCR, the TCRdb table keeps only in-frame clones and is missing some. V and J calls and clone size come straight from that table; D and trimming were deduced from the DNA. The repertoire includes about 2.1 million clones, around 93% of them detected once, and more than 1.5% sits in the top ten.

The sequence derives from a young man in good health. Some clones in this sample may be carry-over from other donors' samples. Source material: naive CD8+ T cells from PBMCs. This chain links TRBV27 with TRBJ2-1; weak D call: TRBD1 (7 bases). The CDR3 spells CASSLSDREVEQFF. For the CDR3, the DNA is TGTGCCAGCAGTTTATCTGACAGGGAGGTTGAGCAGTTCTTC.